This paragraph covers one TCR beta chain sequence. The sample originates from a study of blood T cell repertoires in COVID-19. Across the whole study: Acute and convalescent COVID-19 samples came from the United States, Italy and Spain. PBMCs, B-cell-depleted T cells, or T cells provided the cDNA or gDNA that made up the material.

In the study's own analysis: For nucleated cells, counts were estimated from reference gene primer amplification. TCRdb keeps only in-frame clones here, not all; method: immunoSEQ multiplex PCR. Clone size and V and J calls were adopted from that table, with D and trimming inferred from the DNA. The sample yields 140,000 to 150,000 clones, around 90% seen once. This CDR3 has 14 residues. Trimming took off 5 bases at V and 8 bases at J, with 18 bases between the two ends. Looked up from germline, CDR1 is MGHDK and CDR2 is SYGVNS. The clonotype originates from a woman aged 50 to 60 with acute or convalescent COVID-19. The specimen was peripheral blood. V and J are TRBV25-1 and TRBJ1-2, with TRBD1 as a possible D gene (6 bases). CDR3 coding DNA: TGTGCCAGCAGTTCTGCAGGGGACTATGCGGGCTACACCTTC. As protein: CASSSAGDYAGYTF.